This T cell receptor (beta chain) was captured in a study of PD-1 blockade in mismatch repair-deficient tumors. On the study more broadly: Patients had 11 to 13 mismatch repair-deficient cancer types and were previously treated and progressing.

Clones were read by immunoSEQ multiplex PCR, and TCRdb kept only the in-frame ones, dropping some. The sample holds about 130,000 clones, almost 90% seen once. Turning to this clone: What it recognizes is unknown.

Overall study findings and caveats: After pembrolizumab, tumor-resident clones rose rapidly, then generally contracted before radiologic responses.

Mismatch repair deficiency was confirmed in all patients, by PCR or immunohistochemistry. TCRs were sequenced from a few patients responding to pembrolizumab. V gave up 3 bases and J gave up 5 bases; unmatched junction bases: 18. The CDR3 has 18 residues. CDR1 is MGHRA and CDR2 is YSYEKL in the germline V gene. This chain joins TRBV4-1 and TRBJ2-5; TRBD2 matches at 7 bases. This clonotype was obtained from an adult with mismatch repair-deficient cancer. The material was peripheral blood, obtained roughly 67 weeks after starting pembrolizumab. CDR3 amino acids: CASSHPFLPGLGGETQYF. The CDR3 coding sequence is TGCGCCAGCAGCCATCCCTTCCTTCCGGGATTGGGAGGGGAGACCCAGTACTTC.